This TCR beta chain was recovered during a study of blood T cell repertoires in COVID-19 (dated by TCRdb to 2020 to 2021). Background for the entire study: Collaborator samples came from the United States, Italy and Spain and covered acute and convalescent phases of COVID-19. The prospective study material was composed of cDNA or gDNA derived from T cells, B-cell-depleted T cells, or PBMCs. Nearly every sample came with metadata listing a de-identified subject ID, COVID-19 status, age in years and sex. HLA class I and class II types, where available, came from metadata supplied by the sample provider rather than from assay-based typing. Deeply sampled blood TCRbeta repertoires from subjects exposed to, actively infected with, or recovered from COVID-19 were included in the dataset. A freely available public database, intended as a resource for researchers studying the immune response to SARS-CoV-2, is where the repertoires were released. Samples were obtained from the ongoing ImmuneRACE study (first 160 participants) and from 1,254 subjects provided by 6 global collaborators. Overall study results and their limits: Clinical and demographic metadata were provided uncurated, with the amount varying by source and participant.

Trimming leaves V shorter by 3 bases and J shorter by 7 bases, with the junction holding 8 bases beyond the gene matches. The CDR3 runs 14 residues from the cysteine to the phenylalanine. Solely the CDR3 DNA is kept, with 42 bases framed from the first base. The germline V gene encodes CDR1 SGHRS and CDR2 YFSETQ. TCRbeta CDR3 regions were amplified from genomic DNA by means of the immunoSEQ Assay, a bias-controlled multiplex PCR. Turning to the authors' computational methods: Nucleated cell counts per sample were estimated from amplification of reference gene primers within the assay. Sequence reads were collapsed and filtered to measure the absolute abundance of every unique TCRbeta CDR3 rearrangement. For each sample, productive Simpson clonality was calculated as the square root of Simpson's diversity index across productive rearrangements. Entries here come from immuneACCESS through TCRdb and include only in-frame sequences with V and J called. Some clones fail to appear in such tables; in the studies checked, an unresolved V gene covers under half of the shortfall, and the cause of the remainder is unknown. Clone size and the V and J calls come from that table; the DNA yielded D and trimming. Here the sample has over 95,000 clones; about four fifths occur a single time. The top ten hold about 10% of the sample.

Details on this clone: Its antigen specificity is not known. No base quality information exists; no much larger clone differs at one position.

Whole blood was collected in K2EDTA tubes by collaborating institutions according to the institutions' own protocols. For TCRbeta analysis, collaborators shipped samples as frozen whole blood, isolated PBMCs, or DNA extracted from either of those sample types. This TCR was recovered from a human donor in a cohort sampled during active COVID-19. The rearranged chain carries TRBV5-1 and TRBJ2-7, and 9 junctional nucleotides match TRBD1. Source material: peripheral blood. The DNA reads TGCGCCAGCAGCTCGACAGGGGGGCTCCAGGAGCAGTACTTC. Translated, this gives CASSSTGGLQEQYF. Supplemented by the reference TRBV5-1 and TRBJ2-7 proteins around the CDR3, the complete variable domain is KAGVTQTPRYLIKTRGQQVTLSCSPISGHRSVSWYQQTPGQGLQFLFEYFSETQRNKGNFPGRFSGRQFSNSRSEMNVSTLELGDSALYLCASSSTGGLQEQYFGPGTRLTVT.